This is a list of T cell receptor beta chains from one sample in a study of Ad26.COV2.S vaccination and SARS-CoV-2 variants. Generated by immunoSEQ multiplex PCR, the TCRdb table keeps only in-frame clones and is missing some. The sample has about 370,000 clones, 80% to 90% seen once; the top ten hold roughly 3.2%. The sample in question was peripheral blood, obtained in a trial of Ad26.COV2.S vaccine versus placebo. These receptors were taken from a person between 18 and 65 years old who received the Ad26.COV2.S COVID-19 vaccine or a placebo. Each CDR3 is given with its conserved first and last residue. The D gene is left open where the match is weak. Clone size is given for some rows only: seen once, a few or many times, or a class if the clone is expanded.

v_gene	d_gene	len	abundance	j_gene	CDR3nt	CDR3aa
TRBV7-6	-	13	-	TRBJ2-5	TGTGCCAGCAGCTTTGGGGGGCAAGAGACCCAGTACTTC	CASSFGGQETQYF
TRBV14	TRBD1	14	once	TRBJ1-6	TGTGCCAGCAGCCAGGCAGGGGGGAATTCACCCCTCCACTTT	CASSQAGGNSPLHF
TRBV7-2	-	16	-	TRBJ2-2	TGTGCCAGCAGACCCCCCGGGAACTCGAACACCGGGGAGCTGTTTTTT	CASRPPGNSNTGELFF
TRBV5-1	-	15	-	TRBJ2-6	TGCGCCAGCAGCTTGACAGCCTCTGGGGCCAACGTCCTGACTTTC	CASSLTASGANVLTF
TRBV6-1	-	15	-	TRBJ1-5	TGTGCCAGCAGTGAATGGGCGGTCAGCAATCAGCCCCAGCATTTT	CASSEWAVSNQPQHF
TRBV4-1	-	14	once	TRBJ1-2	TGCGCCAGCAGCCAATTACGGCAGATCTATGGCTACACCTTC	CASSQLRQIYGYTF
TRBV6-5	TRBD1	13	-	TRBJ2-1	TGTGCCAGCAGTTTAAACAGGGGCAATGAGCAGTTCTTC	CASSLNRGNEQFF
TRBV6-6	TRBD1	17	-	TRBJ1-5	TGTGCCAGCAGTCCCATGGGACAGGGAACCATGTATAAGCCCCAGCATTTT	CASSPMGQGTMYKPQHF
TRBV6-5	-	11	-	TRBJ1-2	TGTGCCAGCAGGAGCCCGGGCGGCTACACCTTC	CASRSPGGYTF
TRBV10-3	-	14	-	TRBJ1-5	TGTGCCATCAGTGAAACAGAGGGGTGGCAGCCCCAGCATTTT	CAISETEGWQPQHF
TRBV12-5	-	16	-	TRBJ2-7	TGTGCTAGTGGTTTGGCCACCGGGGGATTTGAATACGAGCAGTACTTC	CASGLATGGFEYEQYF
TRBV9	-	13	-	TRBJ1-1	TGTGCCAGCAGCGTAGGAGGGGCCTTTGAAGCTTTCTTT	CASSVGGAFEAFF
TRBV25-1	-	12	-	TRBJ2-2	TGTGCCAGCAGGGCGAACACCGGGGAGCTGTTTTTT	CASRANTGELFF
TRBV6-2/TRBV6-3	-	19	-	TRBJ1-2	TGTGCCAGCAGTTACTTATCTGGGTCCTTTTCAGACAGAAACTATGGCTACACCTTC	CASSYLSGSFSDRNYGYTF
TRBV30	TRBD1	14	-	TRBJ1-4	TGTGCCTGGAGTGGGGGACAGGGGAATGAAAAACTGTTTTTT	CAWSGGQGNEKLFF
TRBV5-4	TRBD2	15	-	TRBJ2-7	TGTGCCAGCAGCCCGCCCGCCGGGAGCGGGAACGAGCAGTACTTC	CASSPPAGSGNEQYF
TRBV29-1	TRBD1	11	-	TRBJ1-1	TGCAGCGGGGACAGGGGGAATGGGGCTTTCTTT	CSGDRGNGAFF
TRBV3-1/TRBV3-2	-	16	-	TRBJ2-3	TGTGCCAGCAGCCCCCGGACAGATACTAGCACAGATACGCAGTATTTT	CASSPRTDTSTDTQYF
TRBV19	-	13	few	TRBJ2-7	TGTGCCAGTAGTATAAGTACGGGGAGCGAGCAGTACTTC	CASSISTGSEQYF
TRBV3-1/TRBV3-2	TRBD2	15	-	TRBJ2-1	TGTGCCAGCAGCCGGACTAGCGGGGGGAACAATGAGCAGTTCTTC	CASSRTSGGNNEQFF
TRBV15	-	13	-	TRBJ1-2	TGTGCCACCAGAATAGGGGTCGATGGAGGCTACACCTTC	CATRIGVDGGYTF
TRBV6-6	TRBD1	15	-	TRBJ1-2	TGTGCCAGCAGTTTCAATAACAGGGGTGCCTATGGCTACACCTTC	CASSFNNRGAYGYTF
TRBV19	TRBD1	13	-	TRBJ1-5	TGTGCCAGTGCGGGACAGTATAATCAGCCCCAGCATTTT	CASAGQYNQPQHF
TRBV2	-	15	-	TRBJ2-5	TGTGCCAGCATGTCATTTACGGGGGTCGGCGAGACCCAGTACTTC	CASMSFTGVGETQYF
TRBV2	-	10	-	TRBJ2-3	TGTGCCAGCCGAGAAGATACGCAGTATTTT	CASREDTQYF
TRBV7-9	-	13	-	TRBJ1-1	TGTGCCAGCAGCATCACAGGGCCCACTGAAGCTTTCTTT	CASSITGPTEAFF
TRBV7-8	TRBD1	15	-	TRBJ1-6	TGTGCCAGCAGCCTTTCCGGGACAGCCAATTCACCCCTCCACTTT	CASSLSGTANSPLHF
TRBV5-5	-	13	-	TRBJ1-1	TGTGCCAGCAGCTTGGGGGGTCGGACTGAAGCTTTCTTT	CASSLGGRTEAFF
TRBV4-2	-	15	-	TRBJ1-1	TGTGCCAGCAGCCAAGAGCCAGCCATGAACACTGAAGCTTTCTTT	CASSQEPAMNTEAFF
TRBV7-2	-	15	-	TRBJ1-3	TGTGCCAGCAGCTCATCCGGTTTCTCTGGAAACACCATATATTTT	CASSSSGFSGNTIYF
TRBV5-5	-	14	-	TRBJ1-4	TGTGCCAGCAGCTTGGTGGGTCTGAATGAAAAACTGTTTTTT	CASSLVGLNEKLFF
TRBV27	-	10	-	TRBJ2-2	TGTGCCACCGGTACCGGGGAGCTGTTTTTT	CATGTGELFF
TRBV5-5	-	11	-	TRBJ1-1	TGTGCCAGCAGCTTCAATCGGGAAGCTTTCTTT	CASSFNREAFF
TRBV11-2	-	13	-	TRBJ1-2	TGTGCCAGCAGCTTGTTGCCAGGGGTAGGCTACACCTTC	CASSLLPGVGYTF
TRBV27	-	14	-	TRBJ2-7	TGTGCCAGCAGTTACCTAGACTCGGCCTACGAGCAGTACTTC	CASSYLDSAYEQYF
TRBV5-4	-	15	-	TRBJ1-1	TGTGCCAGCAGCACATTCACGGACCTGAACACTGAAGCTTTCTTT	CASSTFTDLNTEAFF
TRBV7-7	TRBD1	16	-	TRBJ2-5	TGTGCTAGCAGCCCGGGACAGCTCTTCCTACAAGAGACCCAGTACTTC	CASSPGQLFLQETQYF
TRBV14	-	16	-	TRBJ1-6	TGTGCCAGCAGCCAAGATGGCAGGGGTTTTTATTCACCCCTCCACTTT	CASSQDGRGFYSPLHF
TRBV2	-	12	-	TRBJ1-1	TGTGCCAGCCGGACAGACCCACCCGAAGCTTTCTTT	CASRTDPPEAFF
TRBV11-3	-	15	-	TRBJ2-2	TGTGCCAGCAGCACAGGACGGTCGAACACCGGGGAGCTGTTTTTT	CASSTGRSNTGELFF